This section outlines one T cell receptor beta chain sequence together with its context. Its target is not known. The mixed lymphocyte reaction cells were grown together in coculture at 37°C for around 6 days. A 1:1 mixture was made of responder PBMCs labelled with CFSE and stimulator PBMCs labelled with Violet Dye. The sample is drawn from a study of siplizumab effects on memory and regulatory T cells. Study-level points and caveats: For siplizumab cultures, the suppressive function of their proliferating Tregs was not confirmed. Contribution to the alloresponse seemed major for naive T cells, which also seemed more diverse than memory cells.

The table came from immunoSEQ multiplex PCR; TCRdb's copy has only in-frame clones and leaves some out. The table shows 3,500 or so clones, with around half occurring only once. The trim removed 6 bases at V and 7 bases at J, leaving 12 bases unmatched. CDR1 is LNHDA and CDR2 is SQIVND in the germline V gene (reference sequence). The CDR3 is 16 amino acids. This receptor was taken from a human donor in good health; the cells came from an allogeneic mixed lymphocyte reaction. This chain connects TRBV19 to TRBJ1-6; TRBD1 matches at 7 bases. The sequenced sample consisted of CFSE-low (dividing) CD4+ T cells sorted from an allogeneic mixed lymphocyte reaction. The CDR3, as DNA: TGTGCCAGTAGAGATGCCGGGACAGCCTTCAATTCACCCCTCCACTTT. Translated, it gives CASRDAGTAFNSPLHF.